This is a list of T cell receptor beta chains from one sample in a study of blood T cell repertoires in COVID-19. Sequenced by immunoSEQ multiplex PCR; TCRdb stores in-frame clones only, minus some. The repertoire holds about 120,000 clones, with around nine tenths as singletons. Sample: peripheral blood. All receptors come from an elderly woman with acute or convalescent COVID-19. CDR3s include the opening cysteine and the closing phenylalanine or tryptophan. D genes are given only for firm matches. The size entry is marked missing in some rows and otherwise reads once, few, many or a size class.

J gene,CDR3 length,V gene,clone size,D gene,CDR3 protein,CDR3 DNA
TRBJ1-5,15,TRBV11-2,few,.,CASSCRDYSNQPQHF,TGTGCCAGCAGCTGCAGGGATTATAGCAATCAGCCCCAGCATTTT
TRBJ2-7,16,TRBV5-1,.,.,CASSLGQGPRGGEQYF,TGCGCCAGCAGCTTGGGACAGGGGCCCCGCGGGGGCGAGCAGTACTTC
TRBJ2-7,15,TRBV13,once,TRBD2,CASSPRGGAWYEQYF,TGTGCCAGCAGCCCGCGGGGGGGGGCGTGGTACGAGCAGTACTTC
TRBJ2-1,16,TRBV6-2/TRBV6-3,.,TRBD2,CASSIRTSGGQGEQFF,TGTGCCAGCAGTATCCGGACTAGCGGGGGACAGGGTGAGCAGTTCTTC
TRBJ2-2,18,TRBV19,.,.,CASSITPRTTPNTGELFF,TGTGCCAGTAGTATAACCCCCAGGACAACCCCGAACACCGGGGAGCTGTTTTTT
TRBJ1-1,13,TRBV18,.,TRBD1,CASSPDRGAEAFF,TGTGCCAGCTCACCGGACAGGGGCGCTGAAGCTTTCTTT
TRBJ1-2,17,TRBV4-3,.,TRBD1,CASSQASGGQGDYGYTF,TGCGCCAGCAGCCAAGCAAGCGGAGGACAGGGAGACTATGGCTACACCTTC
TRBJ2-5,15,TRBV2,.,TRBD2,CASSVLAGIQETQYF,TGTGCCAGCAGTGTTCTAGCGGGTATCCAAGAGACCCAGTACTTC
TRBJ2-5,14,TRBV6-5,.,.,CASSYNQGLPPRYF,TGTGCCAGCAGTTATAACCAGGGGCTTCCCCCAAGATACTTC
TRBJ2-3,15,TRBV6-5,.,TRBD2,CASSLAGGSTDTQYF,TGTGCCAGCAGTCTAGCGGGAGGGAGCACAGATACGCAGTATTTT
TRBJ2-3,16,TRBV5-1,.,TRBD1,CASSFVTGGITDTQYF,TGCGCCAGCAGCTTCGTTACAGGGGGCATCACAGATACGCAGTATTTT
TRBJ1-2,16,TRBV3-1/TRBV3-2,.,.,CASSPPRGVDPYGYTF,TGTGCCAGCAGCCCCCCGCGGGGGGTTGATCCTTATGGCTACACCTTC
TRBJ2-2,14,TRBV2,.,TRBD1,CASRTGFNEGELFF,TGTGCCAGCAGGACAGGGTTTAACGAGGGGGAGCTGTTTTTT
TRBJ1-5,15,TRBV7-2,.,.,CASSSSAGSDQPQHF,TGTGCCAGCAGCTCATCAGCGGGAAGTGATCAGCCCCAGCATTTT
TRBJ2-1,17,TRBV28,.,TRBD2,CASSFLAGGVKNGEQFF,TGTGCCAGCAGTTTCCTAGCGGGAGGTGTGAAGAACGGTGAGCAGTTCTTC
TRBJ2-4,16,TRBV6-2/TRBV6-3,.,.,CASSFSIQGAKNIQYF,TGTGCCAGCAGTTTCTCTATCCAGGGAGCCAAAAACATTCAGTACTTC
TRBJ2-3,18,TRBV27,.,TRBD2,CASSLTPTGLAGTDTQYF,TGTGCCAGCAGTTTAACCCCGACCGGACTAGCGGGGACAGATACGCAGTATTTT
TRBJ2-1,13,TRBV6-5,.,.,CASMAGAGNEQFF,TGTGCCAGCATGGCAGGGGCAGGGAATGAGCAGTTCTTC
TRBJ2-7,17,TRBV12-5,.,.,CASGLVYGREVYYEQYF,TGTGCTAGTGGTTTGGTATATGGCAGGGAGGTGTACTACGAGCAGTACTTC
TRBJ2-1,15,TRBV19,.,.,CASSLGVSSNNEQFF,TGTGCCAGCTCGCTAGGGGTTAGCAGCAACAATGAGCAGTTCTTC
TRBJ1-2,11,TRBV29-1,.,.,CSVGGTSGYTF,TGCAGCGTTGGAGGGACTTCTGGCTACACCTTC
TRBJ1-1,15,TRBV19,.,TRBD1,CASRDRGGLNTEAFF,TGTGCCAGTAGGGACAGGGGGGGATTGAACACTGAAGCTTTCTTT
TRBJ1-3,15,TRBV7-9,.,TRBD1,CASSLEGTGENTIYF,TGTGCCAGCAGCTTAGAAGGGACAGGGGAAAACACCATATATTTT
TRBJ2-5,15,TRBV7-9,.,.,CASSSFRGGRETQYF,TGTGCCAGCAGCTCTTTTAGGGGGGGCCGGGAGACCCAGTACTTC
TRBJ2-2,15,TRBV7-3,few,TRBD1,CASSTDRANTGELFF,TGTGCCAGCAGCACGGACAGGGCAAACACCGGGGAGCTGTTTTTT
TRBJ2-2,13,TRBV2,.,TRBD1,CATGQGNTGELFF,TGTGCCACTGGACAGGGAAACACCGGGGAGCTGTTTTTT
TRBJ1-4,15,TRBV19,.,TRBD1,CASSPPGQGFEKLFF,TGTGCCAGTAGTCCTCCGGGACAGGGATTTGAAAAACTGTTTTTT
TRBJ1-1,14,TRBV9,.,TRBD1,CASSGTGMNTEAFF,TGTGCCAGCAGCGGGACAGGGATGAACACTGAAGCTTTCTTT
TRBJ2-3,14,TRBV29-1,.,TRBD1,CSVGRPDRTDTQYF,TGCAGCGTTGGGCGTCCGGACAGGACAGATACGCAGTATTTT
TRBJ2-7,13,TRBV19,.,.,CASSNGGFYEQYF,TGTGCCAGTAGTAACGGCGGGTTCTACGAGCAGTACTTC
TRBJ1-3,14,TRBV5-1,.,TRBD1,CASSFGQGGDTIYF,TGCGCCAGCAGCTTCGGACAGGGGGGAGACACCATATATTTT
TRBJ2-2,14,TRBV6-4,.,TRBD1,CASSTGANTGELFF,TGTGCCAGCTCGACAGGGGCGAACACCGGGGAGCTGTTTTTT
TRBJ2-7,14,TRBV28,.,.,CASTQAGDIYEQYF,TGTGCCAGCACCCAAGCAGGGGACATCTACGAGCAGTACTTC
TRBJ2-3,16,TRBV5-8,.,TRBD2,CASSLFRGGVTDTQYF,TGTGCCAGCAGCCTCTTCCGGGGGGGGGTGACAGATACGCAGTATTTT
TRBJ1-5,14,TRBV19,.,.,CASSAQPGNQPQHF,TGTGCCAGTAGTGCCCAGCCGGGGAATCAGCCCCAGCATTTT
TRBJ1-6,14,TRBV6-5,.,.,CAAAETPGDSPLHF,TGTGCTGCCGCCGAGACCCCAGGTGATTCACCCCTCCACTTT
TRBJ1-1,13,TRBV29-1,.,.,CSAVSNQNTEAFF,TGCAGCGCGGTTTCTAACCAGAACACTGAAGCTTTCTTT
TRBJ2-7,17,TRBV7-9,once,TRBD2,CASSFEASGRGNYEQYF,TGTGCCAGCAGCTTCGAGGCTAGCGGGAGGGGGAACTACGAGCAGTACTTC
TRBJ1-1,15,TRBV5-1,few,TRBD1,CASSLGGQLNTEAFF,TGCGCCAGCAGCTTGGGGGGACAGCTGAACACTGAAGCTTTCTTT
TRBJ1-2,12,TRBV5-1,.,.,CASRLGDQGYTF,TGCGCCTCCAGGTTAGGGGATCAAGGCTACACCTTC
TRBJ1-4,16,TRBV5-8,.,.,CASSLAPQGSNEKLFF,TGTGCCAGCAGCTTGGCGCCACAGGGTTCTAATGAAAAACTGTTTTTT
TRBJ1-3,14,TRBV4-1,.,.,CASSQGRFRDTIYF,TGCGCCAGCAGCCAAGGCAGGTTTCGAGACACCATATATTTT
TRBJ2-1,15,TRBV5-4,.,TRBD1,CASSEDRGSYNEQFF,TGTGCCAGCAGCGAGGACAGGGGCTCCTACAATGAGCAGTTCTTC
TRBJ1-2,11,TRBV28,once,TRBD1,CASSDRVGYTF,TGTGCCAGCAGCGACAGGGTTGGCTACACCTTC
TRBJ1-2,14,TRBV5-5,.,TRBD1,CASSMGQFNYGYTF,TGTGCCAGCAGCATGGGACAGTTTAACTATGGCTACACCTTC
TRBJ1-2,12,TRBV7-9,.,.,CASSAVNYGYTF,TGTGCCAGCAGCGCAGTAAACTATGGCTACACCTTC
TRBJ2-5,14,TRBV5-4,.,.,CASSLAQIVETQYF,TGTGCCAGCAGCTTGGCCCAAATTGTGGAGACCCAGTACTTC
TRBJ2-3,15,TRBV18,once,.,CASSPRSSFTDTQYF,TGTGCCAGCTCACCCCGGTCTAGCTTCACAGATACGCAGTATTTT
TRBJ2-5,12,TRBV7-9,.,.,CASSLVGGRRHF,TGTGCCAGCAGCTTAGTCGGGGGGCGCCGCCACTTC
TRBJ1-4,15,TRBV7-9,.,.,CASSLKGATNEKLFF,TGTGCCAGCAGCTTAAAGGGAGCAACTAATGAAAAACTGTTTTTT
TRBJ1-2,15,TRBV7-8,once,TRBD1,CASSARTGGAYGYTF,TGTGCCAGCAGCGCCCGGACAGGGGGCGCGTATGGCTACACCTTC
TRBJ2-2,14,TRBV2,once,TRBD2,CASGIAGFTGELFF,TGTGCCAGCGGCATAGCGGGATTCACCGGGGAGCTGTTTTTT
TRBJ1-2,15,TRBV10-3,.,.,CAISVLETGPYGYTF,TGTGCCATCAGTGTATTGGAGACAGGCCCTTATGGCTACACCTTC
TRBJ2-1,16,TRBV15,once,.,CATSRDRAGVHNEQFF,TGTGCCACCAGCAGAGATCGGGCCGGGGTACACAATGAGCAGTTCTTC
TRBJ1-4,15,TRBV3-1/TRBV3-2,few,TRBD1,CASSPLGQGDEKLFF,TGTGCCAGCAGCCCCTTGGGCCAGGGGGATGAAAAACTGTTTTTT